This passage covers 22 T cell receptor beta chains from one sample sequenced in a study of human T cells and chemical hapten exposure. As to time point: patch test 1, 2 weeks after DPC sensitization. This sample's treatment: therapeutic diphenylcyclopropenone sensitization with weekly scalp DPC. Via MiXCR, TCRdb re-called the RACE reads, giving one row per CDR3 protein. The sample lists roughly 120,000 distinct CDR3 sequences; around 10% were seen once. Sequenced here: whole blood, sampled in connection with sensitization to the hapten diphenylcyclopropenone (DPC). The receptors derive from a woman aged 50 to 60 with alopecia areata. Some clones in this sample may be carry-over from other donors' samples.

This clonotype occurred a few times. The chain joins TRBV6-7 to TRBJ2-1, with TRBD2 identical over 11 bases. TRBV6-7 belongs to the ORF category, with a function that is uncertain. J was trimmed by 10 bases and V by 2 bases; bases with no gene match: 16. This CDR3 contains 18 residues. CDR3 protein: CASSYPLSVSGGAEEQFF. CDR3 coding DNA: TGTGCCAGCAGTTACCCCCTATCCGTTAGCGGGGGGGCCGAGGAGCAGTTCTTC.

This clonotype was seen a few times. The chain couples TRBV24-1 to TRBJ2-2; TRBD1 matches 7 bases. Per the germline V gene, CDR1 is KGHDR and CDR2 is SFDVKD. The ends lost 10 bases at V and 0 bases at J; junction bases unmatched: 4. CDR3 length: 14 amino acids. CDR3 loop: CATGQGANTGELFF. CDR3 sequence (DNA): TGTGCCACGGGGCAGGGGGCGAACACCGGGGAGCTGTTTTTT.

This clonotype was detected only a few times. The CDR3 DNA reads TGTGCCAGCAGCTTAGCGGCTAGCGGGGGGGCTGCAGATACGCAGTATTTT. Amino acid sequence: CASSLAASGGAADTQYF. The rearrangement uses TRBV7-8 and TRBJ2-3, with TRBD2 matching 12 bases. The CDR3 runs to 17 residues. V lost 0 bases and J lost 4; bases outside the gene matches: 5. The germline gives CDR1 SGHVS, CDR2 FQNEAQ.

The chain links TRBV29-1 to TRBJ2-3, with D hard to call. Trimming removed 4 bases from V and 2 bases from J, with 13 bases in between. Germline CDR1 SQVTM, CDR2 ANQGSEA. The CDR3 is 14 residues long. Here the CDR3 DNA reads TGCAGCGTTGGCCTGTGGGCCGCCACAGATACGCAGTATTTT. Protein product: CSVGLWAATDTQYF.

This clonotype was observed many times. This rearrangement joins TRBV28 to TRBJ1-2, with D possibly TRBD1 on 5 matching bases. Germline CDR1 MDHEN, CDR2 SYDVKM. CDR3 length equals 16 residues. Trimming removed 4 bases from V and 8 bases from J, with 23 bases in between. The CDR3 sequence: CASSSPRGEKTPGYTF. The CDR3 DNA follows: TGTGCCAGCAGTTCGCCGCGGGGCGAAAAAACCCCCGGCTACACCTTC.

This clonotype appeared many times. This chain links TRBV7-8 with TRBJ1-1; D may be TRBD1 (5 bases). Germline loops: CDR1 SGHVS, CDR2 FQNEAQ. The CDR3 covers 15 residues. Deletions cut 3 bases from V and 6 bases from J, with 17 bases between. The CDR3: CASSLLPRDDPEAFF. DNA for the CDR3: TGTGCCAGCAGCTTGCTCCCCAGGGACGATCCTGAAGCTTTCTTT.

There are many counts of this clonotype. V gene TRBV5-4 combines with J gene TRBJ2-5; D not resolved. This CDR3 has 12 residues. The germline CDR1 and CDR2 sequences are SGHNT and YYREEE (reference sequence). V lost 2 bases, J lost 5 bases, and 7 bases lay in between. The DNA for the CDR3 is TGTGCCAGCAGCTTCACGGCTGAGACCCAGTACTTC. Its protein product is CASSFTAETQYF.

The chain combines TRBV6-5 with TRBJ2-2; TRBD2 is a possible D gene (6 bases). The germline V gene encodes CDR1 MNHEY and CDR2 SVGAGI. The CDR3 is made up of 13 amino acids. Trimming removed 5 bases at V and 5 bases at J, with 9 bases between. CDR3 nucleotides: TGTGCCAGCAGTCGGACTATTACCGGGGAGCTGTTTTTT. Amino acid sequence: CASSRTITGELFF.

Many counts were recorded for this clonotype. The rearrangement joins TRBV12-3 or TRBV12-4 to TRBJ2-3, with no clear D. V shed 3 bases and J shed 2 bases, with 3 bases lying between them. This CDR3 has 12 amino acids. CDR3 nucleotides: TGTGCCAGCAGTTTTTACACAGATACGCAGTATTTT. It is translated as CASSFYTDTQYF.

This clonotype has just a few counts. The genes are TRBV6-6 and TRBJ2-2, with D perhaps matching TRBD2 (5 bases). Germline V gene data show CDR1 as MNHNY and CDR2 as SVGAGI (reference sequence). Trimming removed 6 bases at V and 5 bases at J, with 13 bases between. The CDR3 runs 14 residues. The CDR3 sequence: CASSQRETTGELFF. CDR3 sequence (DNA): TGTGCCAGCAGCCAAAGGGAGACAACCGGGGAGCTGTTTTTT.

CDR3 sequence (DNA): TGTGCCAGCAGTCGTGGGACTAGCGGGAACGGTGAGCAGTTCTTC. The encoded protein is CASSRGTSGNGEQFF. V gene TRBV28 combines with J gene TRBJ2-1, with 13 bases identical to TRBD2. CDR1 is MDHEN and CDR2 is SYDVKM in the germline V gene. V dropped 5 bases and J dropped 9; count of bases not matched to a gene: 7. CDR3 length: 15 residues.

This clonotype was found many times. The CDR3 is CASSPRFQETQYF. The CDR3 DNA reads as TGTGCCAGCAGCCCGCGATTCCAAGAGACCCAGTACTTC. The gene calls are TRBV7-8 and TRBJ2-5; D unclear. CDR1 is SGHVS, CDR2 FQNEAQ, per germline. V gave up 5 bases and J gave up 1 base, with 8 bases separating them. The CDR3 sequence is 13 residues long.

The V and J genes are TRBV5-1 and TRBJ2-2, with 11 bases identical to TRBD2. V was clipped by 4 bases and J by 4 bases; unmatched bases: 6. The CDR3 covers 16 residues. In germline, CDR1 is SGHRS, CDR2 YFSETQ. CDR3 amino acids: CASSRSGREGTGELFF. The DNA of the CDR3 is TGCGCCAGCAGCCGTAGCGGGAGGGAAGGCACCGGGGAGCTGTTTTTT.

J is TRBJ2-1 and V is TRBV16; no firm D call. This CDR3 spans 15 amino acids. Trimming cost V 3 bases and J 0 bases, with 9 bases left between them. Germline CDR1 reads KGHSY; CDR2 reads FQNENV. In DNA form, the CDR3 reads TGTGCCAGCAGCCAGTGGCGGAGCTCCTACAATGAGCAGTTCTTC. Protein product: CASSQWRSSYNEQFF.

This clonotype turned up a few times. The V call is TRBV6-2 or TRBV6-3, the J call TRBJ2-1; possible D gene TRBD2, 6 bases. Per germline, CDR1 MNHEY and CDR2 SVGEGT. The CDR3 consists of 11 residues. Trimming pared 5 bases from V and 9 bases from J, leaving 8 bases between. The CDR3: CASSMGGEQFF. The CDR3 DNA sequence: TGTGCCAGCAGTATGGGGGGTGAGCAGTTCTTC.

The chain is built from TRBV7-2 and TRBJ1-4; tentative D call: TRBD1 (6 bases). Per the germline V gene, CDR1 is SGHTA and CDR2 is FQGNSA. V shed 5 bases and J shed 5 bases, with 18 bases lying between them. CDR3 length equals 16 residues. CDR3 loop: CASSGRDNSGNEKLFF. CDR3 nucleotides: TGTGCCAGCAGCGGACGGGACAACTCTGGGAATGAAAAACTGTTTTTT.

This clonotype appeared many times. V and J are TRBV27 and TRBJ2-1; TRBD2 matches at 7 bases. From germline, CDR1 is MNHEY and CDR2 SMNVEV (reference sequence). This CDR3 is built from 14 residues. V lost 5 bases to trimming and J lost 9 bases; unmatched junction nucleotides: 10. In DNA form, the CDR3 reads TGTGCCAGCAGTCGTGTCCTTCGGGAGGCTGAGCAGTTCTTC. Translating gives CASSRVLREAEQFF.

This clonotype was seen many times. For the CDR3, the DNA is TGTGCCAGCAGCTCTAGCCCAGCCAGTAGAACCAATGAGCAGTTCTTC. Protein: CASSSSPASRTNEQFF. The V call is TRBV7-9, the J call TRBJ2-1; weak D call: TRBD2 (5 bases). Germline lookup yields CDR1 SEHNR and CDR2 FQNEAQ (reference sequence). This CDR3 is built from 16 residues. Between the trimmed V and J ends, which lost 4 bases and 6 bases, there was a span of 19 bases.

The chain links TRBV5-5 to TRBJ2-3; perhaps TRBD1 as D (5 bases). CDR3 length equals 15 residues. The V end lost 1 base, the J end lost 2 bases, and 11 bases lay between the germline ends. The germline V gene has CDR1 SGHKS and CDR2 YYEKEE (reference sequence). The CDR3 DNA reads as TGTGCCAGCAGCTTGTACCTGACAGTCACAGATACGCAGTATTTT. It codes for CASSLYLTVTDTQYF.

At least ten counts were recorded for this clonotype. The chain links TRBV6-2 or TRBV6-3 to TRBJ2-3, with D unresolved. The CDR3 spans 15 residues. V lost 2 bases and J lost 5, with 14 bases in between. The germline CDR1 and CDR2 sequences are MNHEY and SVGEGT. The CDR3 reads CASSYAPRTLDTQYF. DNA for the CDR3: TGTGCCAGCAGTTACGCGCCGAGGACGTTAGATACGCAGTATTTT.

This clonotype was detected ten times or more. This chain joins TRBV4-1 and TRBJ1-2, with D perhaps matching TRBD1 (6 bases). CDR1 is MGHRA, CDR2 YSYEKL, per germline. The CDR3 extends over 15 amino acids. Between the trimmed V and J ends, which lost 3 bases and 8 bases, there was a span of 19 bases. The CDR3 DNA reads as TGCGCCAGCAGCCAGCCCTCGGGGGCAGTGGGAGGCTACACCTTC. Protein: CASSQPSGAVGGYTF.

This clonotype was detected only a few times. This chain joins TRBV20-1 and TRBJ2-7, with a weak D call TRBD2 (6 bases). The CDR3 has 12 residues. Trimming took off 7 bases at V and 2 bases at J, with 12 bases between the two ends. Germline V gene sequence: CDR1 DFQATT, CDR2 SNEGSKA (reference sequence). The CDR3 DNA follows: TGCAGTGTAGCGGCGCCAACCTACGAGCAGTACTTC. This translates into CSVAAPTYEQYF.